A selection of T cell receptor beta chains follows, all from one sample in a study of T-cell memory formation after mild COVID-19. Via MiXCR, TCRdb re-called the 5' RACE reads, giving one row per CDR3 protein. Among hundreds of thousands of distinct CDR3 sequences listed, roughly 15% were seen once. Input material: PBMCs or a T cell subset sorted from them (not recorded which). Receptors originate from a man younger than 35 who had mild COVID-19 (a few samples of this study predate the infection). Cell type and time point are not known. Both conserved end residues are part of each CDR3. Each record gives: J gene, D gene, V gene, clone size, CDR3 DNA, CDR3 protein. The D gene is left open where the match is weak. The size field is filled for only some rows; it gives once, few, many or a size class.

TRBJ2-2 | - | TRBV7-2 | few | TGTGCCAGCGGCTTAGTTGGGCAGACCGGGGAGCTGTTTTTT | CASGLVGQTGELFF
TRBJ2-5 | - | TRBV6-1 | many | TGTGCCAGCAGTGATCCGGGGCAGGGGAGGCAAGAGACCCAGTACTTC | CASSDPGQGRQETQYF
TRBJ2-1 | - | TRBV7-6 | few | TGTGCCAGCAGCTTAGCGGGCAGGGCATCCTACAATGAGCAGTTCTTC | CASSLAGRASYNEQFF
TRBJ1-2 | - | TRBV6-6 | few | TGTGCCAGCAGTTACCCCTTTGGCGGTTTTTCTAACTATGGCTACACCTTC | CASSYPFGGFSNYGYTF
TRBJ2-7 | - | TRBV4-3 | few | TGCGCCAGCAGCCAACTCAATACTCGACAGGAAGAGCAGTACTTC | CASSQLNTRQEEQYF
TRBJ2-2 | - | TRBV4-1 | few | TGCGCCAGCAGCCAAGAAGCGCGCGGGGAGCTGTTTTTT | CASSQEARGELFF
TRBJ1-2 | - | TRBV18 | few | TGTGCCAGCTCACCGAATATCGGGGGGAACTATGGCTACACCTTC | CASSPNIGGNYGYTF
TRBJ2-3 | TRBD1 | TRBV3-1 | - | TGTGCCAGCAGCTGGGGACAGGGGACAGATACGCAGTATTTT | CASSWGQGTDTQYF
TRBJ1-4 | - | TRBV12-5 | - | TGTGCTAGTGGTTTCCAACTTTCGGGGACCACTAATGAAAAACTGTTTTTT | CASGFQLSGTTNEKLFF
TRBJ2-7 | - | TRBV4-1 | - | TGCGCCAGCAGCCAAGGGCAGGGAGGAGACTACGAGCAGTACTTC | CASSQGQGGDYEQYF
TRBJ2-3 | - | TRBV4-2 | many | TGTGCCAGCAGCCAAGGGCCAGATACGCAGTATTTT | CASSQGPDTQYF
TRBJ2-2 | - | TRBV9 | few | TGTGCCAGCAGCGTAATTTACACCGGGGAGCTGTTTTTT | CASSVIYTGELFF
TRBJ1-4 | TRBD1 | TRBV6-1 | - | TGTGCCAGCAGTGACCCGGGACAGGGGGTAGAAAAACTGTTTTTT | CASSDPGQGVEKLFF
TRBJ2-1 | TRBD1 | TRBV10-3 | - | TGTGCCATCAGTGGGACAGGGGGCAGCTACAATGAGCAGTTCTTC | CAISGTGGSYNEQFF
TRBJ2-7 | - | TRBV4-2 | - | TGTGCCAGCAGCCAAGAAACCCTGGGGCTCTACGAGCAGTACTTC | CASSQETLGLYEQYF
TRBJ1-4 | - | TRBV20-1 | few | TGCAGTGCTAGCGGTAGGGACGTTTATGAAAAACTGTTTTTT | CSASGRDVYEKLFF
TRBJ1-2 | - | TRBV5-1 | many | TGCGCCAGCAGCTTGGTATCGATAAACTATGGCTACACCTTC | CASSLVSINYGYTF
TRBJ2-7 | - | TRBV7-2 | - | TGTGCCAGCAGCGGAACCGGGACCCCGCACGAGCAGTACTTC | CASSGTGTPHEQYF
TRBJ2-3 | - | TRBV9 | - | TGTGCCAGCAGCGTAGCTCTGGGGTCGATCACAGATACGCAGTATTTT | CASSVALGSITDTQYF